This T cell receptor (beta chain) came from a study of cytomegalovirus exposure and HLA in healthy donors. Study details: The roughly 120 million unique TCR beta sequences, from about 190 million T cells, were found by an earlier analysis.

Amplification used 60 Vbeta primers and 13 Jbeta primers. Here immunoSEQ multiplex PCR was the method, and the copy in TCRdb shows in-frame clones only, minus some. In the table there are some 80,000 clones, around 79% of which are singletons. Germline CDR1 is SGHTA and CDR2 is FQGTGA. Trimming pared 2 bases from V and 5 bases from J, leaving 13 bases between. This CDR3 has 15 amino acids. Sequencing used PBMCs. The clonotype comes from a man aged 35-49 years in good health and CMV-seronegative. This chain links TRBV7-3 with TRBJ2-1; TRBD2 might be the D (6 bases). CDR3 amino acids: CASSLSGGVNNEQFF. CDR3 DNA: TGTGCCAGCAGCTTATCAGGCGGGGTAAACAATGAGCAGTTCTTC.